One and the same sample provided the 21 T cell receptor beta chains below, sequenced in a study of blood T cell repertoires in COVID-19 (dated by TCRdb to the early 2020s). Receptor libraries were prepared by the immunoSEQ multiplex PCR assay. The table comes from immuneACCESS by way of TCRdb, which keeps in-frame sequences with V and J called. Part of the clones is missing from these tables; in studies checked, under half for an unresolved V gene and the rest for unknown reasons. The sample table contains about 170,000 clones; only one count was recorded for around 90% of them. The top ten clones comprise under 3% of the sample. Sample: peripheral blood. Receptors originate from an elderly woman with COVID-19, enrolled during active disease.

This chain joins TRBV27 and TRBJ1-2; 9 nucleotides match TRBD1. Germline lookup yields CDR1 MNHEY and CDR2 SMNVEV (reference sequence). The CDR3 is 17 amino acids. Germline trimming cut 5 bases from V and 8 bases from J; bases unmatched to any gene: 18. CDR3 DNA sequence: TGTGCCAGCAGTCCGAAAGAACAGGGGGCGGCATTGTGGGGCTACACCTTC. Its protein product is CASSPKEQGAALWGYTF.

This clone was recorded only once. V is TRBV19 and J is TRBJ2-1, with 7 bases matching TRBD2. V lost 4 bases, J lost 11 bases, and 8 bases stayed unmatched. The CDR3 is 13 residues long. Germline V gene data show CDR1 as LNHDA and CDR2 as SQIVND (reference sequence). The CDR3 here is CASSTLWEGQQFF. The CDR3 DNA reads TGTGCCAGTAGTACCCTCTGGGAGGGACAGCAGTTCTTC.

This rearrangement joins TRBV3-1 (or the pseudogene TRBV3-2) to TRBJ1-1; weak D call: TRBD1 (5 bases). The CDR3 has 14 residues. The germline CDR1 and CDR2 sequences are LGHDT and YNNKEL (reference sequence). V lost 1 base, J lost 1 base, and 7 bases lay in between. CDR3 coding DNA: TGTGCCAGCAGCCAAGTCGGACAGAACACTGAAGCTTTCTTT. It translates to CASSQVGQNTEAFF.

The V call is TRBV7-9, the J call TRBJ1-4; 7 bases are shared with TRBD1. Trimming at V came to 1 base and at J to 8 bases, leaving 4 bases not matched to a gene. The germline V gene has CDR1 SEHNR and CDR2 FQNEAQ (reference sequence). This CDR3 spans 14 amino acids. The CDR3 protein is CASSLGQGGEKLFF. The CDR3 DNA reads as TGTGCCAGCAGCTTAGGACAGGGAGGCGAAAAACTGTTTTTT.

The chain combines TRBV11-2 with TRBJ2-7; D gene uncertain. The CDR3 is made up of 14 amino acids. Trimming cost V 1 base and J 3 bases, with 10 bases left between them. Looked up from germline, CDR1 is SGHAT and CDR2 is FQNNGV. CDR3 nucleotides: TGTGCCAGCAGCTTAGGTCCGAGAATCTACGAGCAGTACTTC. Translated: CASSLGPRIYEQYF.

In its sample, this clone was seen once. The chain has TRBV5-1 and TRBJ1-2; tentative D call: TRBD1 (5 bases). The CDR3 covers 16 residues. Germline values: CDR1 SGHRS, CDR2 YFSETQ. V was trimmed by 5 bases and J by 7 bases, leaving 24 bases between them. DNA for the CDR3: TGCGCCAGCAGGGAGCAGGGAGGCAGCCCAACTGGTGGCTACACCTTC. The encoded protein is CASREQGGSPTGGYTF.

The chain's CDR3 is CASSQNTATNEKLFF. CDR3 nucleotides: TGTGCCAGCAGTCAAAACACAGCAACTAATGAAAAACTGTTTTTT. The rearrangement joins TRBV6-5 to TRBJ1-4; the D is unclear. Germline CDR1 MNHEY, CDR2 SVGAGI. CDR3 length: 15 amino acids. Trimming left V 5 bases short and J 0 bases short, with 10 bases between.

The chain combines TRBV2 with TRBJ2-6; 9 bases fit TRBD1. V shed 11 bases, J shed 0 bases, and the junction held 5 bases outside the gene matches. CDR3 size: 15 residues. Germline V gene lookup returns CDR1 SNHLY and CDR2 FYNNEI. The CDR3 sequence is CAAGTGSSGANVLTF. In nucleotides, the CDR3 is TGTGCCGCCGGGACAGGGAGCTCTGGGGCCAACGTCCTGACTTTC.

The CDR3 loop reads CASRLDRNEKLFF. The CDR3 DNA reads as TGTGCCAGCAGACTTGACAGGAATGAAAAACTGTTTTTT. The rearrangement uses TRBV2 and TRBJ1-4, with D tentatively TRBD1 (6 bases). Germline values: CDR1 SNHLY, CDR2 FYNNEI. This CDR3 is 13 amino acids long. V was clipped by 6 bases and J by 5 bases, with 10 bases between them.

The chain combines TRBV28 with TRBJ1-2, with 8 positions matching TRBD1. This CDR3 has 15 amino acids. Germline assignment: CDR1 MDHEN and CDR2 SYDVKM. V lost 7 bases, J lost 8 bases, and 15 bases stayed unmatched. The CDR3 region has the DNA TGTGCCAGCATTGCGACTACCCCTACAGGGGGGGGCTACACCTTC. It codes for CASIATTPTGGGYTF.

The genes are TRBV6-5 and TRBJ1-5; 11 bases map to TRBD1. Losses at the gene ends were 6 bases for V and 5 bases for J; bases not matched to a gene: 6. Germline V gene lookup returns CDR1 MNHEY and CDR2 SVGAGI. The CDR3 runs to 15 residues. The CDR3 DNA reads as TGTGCCAGCAGCTCGGGACAGGGGGGACATCAGCCCCAGCATTTT. The encoded protein is CASSSGQGGHQPQHF.

The chain employs TRBV6-2 or TRBV6-3 and TRBJ1-5; TRBD1 aligns across 9 bases. The CDR3 has 15 residues. Germline CDR1 is MNHEY and CDR2 is SVGEGT. V shed 2 bases and J 6 bases; nucleotides not matched to a gene: 5. The CDR3 protein is CASSYQGQGGQPQHF. The CDR3 coding sequence is TGTGCCAGCAGTTACCAGGGACAGGGCGGTCAGCCCCAGCATTTT.

This chain connects TRBV5-1 to TRBJ2-5; D is ambiguous. The CDR3 extends over 18 amino acids. V was shortened by 1 base and J by 2 bases, with 21 bases between the two germline ends. Germline CDR1 reads SGHRS; CDR2 reads YFSETQ. CDR3: CASSLIGPGYPIQETQYF. In nucleotides, the CDR3 is TGCGCCAGCAGCTTGATTGGCCCAGGATACCCAATTCAAGAGACCCAGTACTTC.

This clone has only a few counts. The CDR3 loop reads CASSAGTGREHGELFF. The CDR3 nucleotides are TGTGCCAGCAGCGCAGGGACAGGGAGAGAACACGGGGAGCTGTTTTTT. This chain uses TRBV7-6 with TRBJ2-2; 9 bases line up with TRBD1. The germline CDR1 and CDR2 sequences are SGHVS and FNYEAQ. The CDR3 contains 16 residues. V gave up 5 bases and J gave up 7 bases; unmatched junction bases: 11. Together with reference TRBV7-6 and TRBJ2-2, the CDR3 gives the full variable domain: GAGVSQSPRYKVTKRGQDVALRCDPISGHVSLYWYRQALGQGPEFLTYFNYEAQQDKSGLPNDRFSAERPEGSISTLTIQRTEQRDSAMYRCASSAGTGREHGELFFGEGSRLTVL.

This clone was recorded once. The chain has TRBV6-2 or TRBV6-3 and TRBJ2-7; TRBD2 aligns across 8 bases. Germline V gives CDR1 MNHEY, CDR2 SVGEGT. The CDR3 runs to 16 residues. V was clipped by 0 bases and J by 0 bases; unmatched bases: 4. This CDR3 reads CASSYSRGLGSYEQYF. In DNA form, the CDR3 reads TGTGCCAGCAGTTACTCAAGGGGACTAGGCTCCTACGAGCAGTACTTC.

The chain recombines TRBV7-2 with TRBJ1-5; D gene unclear. The V end was cut by 2 bases, the J end by 4 bases, with 9 bases between. Germline V gene sequence: CDR1 SGHTA, CDR2 FQGNSA. The CDR3 loop spans 14 amino acids. CDR3 DNA: TGTGCCAGCAGCTTAACGCGCGGGAATCAGCCCCAGCATTTT. Encoded protein: CASSLTRGNQPQHF.

The chain recombines TRBV28 with TRBJ1-2, with a weak D call TRBD1 (5 bases). Per the germline V gene, CDR1 is MDHEN and CDR2 is SYDVKM. There are 14 residues in the CDR3. V was shortened by 4 bases and J by 3 bases, with 12 bases between the two germline ends. CDR3 coding DNA: TGTGCCAGCAGTTCCCTGACAGAACACTATGGCTACACCTTC. Amino acids: CASSSLTEHYGYTF.

CDR3 bases: TGCGCCAGCAGCAAGGGACAGTCCTACAATGAGCAGTTCTTC. Translating gives CASSKGQSYNEQFF. The V gene is TRBV5-1, the J gene TRBJ2-1, with 7 bases that match TRBD1. Germline CDR1 SGHRS, CDR2 YFSETQ. Trimming removed 4 bases from V and 1 base from J; junction bases left unmatched: 2. This CDR3 has 14 residues.

The chain has TRBV19 and TRBJ2-5, with D unresolved. The CDR3 sequence is 13 residues long. CDR1 LNHDA and CDR2 SQIVND come from the germline V gene (reference sequence). Trimming took off 0 bases at V and 2 bases at J, with 4 bases between the two ends. The CDR3: CASSIDRQETQYF. In DNA, the CDR3 is TGTGCCAGTAGTATAGACAGACAAGAGACCCAGTACTTC.

The chain is built from TRBV28 and TRBJ1-1; D might be TRBD1 (6 bases). Deletions cut 4 bases from V and 0 bases from J, with 12 bases between. This CDR3 contains 15 residues. Germline V gene sequence: CDR1 MDHEN, CDR2 SYDVKM. The CDR3 here is CASSSLGHLNTEAFF. The DNA for the CDR3 is TGTGCCAGCAGTTCCCTGGGACACCTGAACACTGAAGCTTTCTTT.

The rearrangement joins TRBV7-2 to TRBJ2-5, with D tentatively TRBD2 (7 bases). The CDR3 has 15 residues. Trimming left V 3 bases short and J 2 bases short, with 13 bases between. Germline values: CDR1 SGHTA, CDR2 FQGNSA. The CDR3 sequence: CASSFGGRGQETQYF. The CDR3 DNA is TGTGCCAGCAGCTTTGGTGGGAGGGGGCAAGAGACCCAGTACTTC. Using reference TRBV7-2 and TRBJ2-5 for the parts outside the CDR3, the full variable domain is GAGVSQSPSNKVTEKGKDVELRCDPISGHTALYWYRQSLGQGLEFLIYFQGNSAPDKSGLPSDRFSAERTGGSVSTLTIQRTQQEDSAVYLCASSFGGRGQETQYFGPGTRLLVL.